A selection of T cell receptor beta chains follows, all from one sample in a study of blood T cells in healthy people across ages. Using its own MiXCR run on the 5' RACE reads, TCRdb lists one record per CDR3 protein. The sample has around 850,000 distinct CDR3 sequences; roughly 34% are singletons. The sequencing input was blood. These receptors were taken from a man aged 18 to 29 in good health. The CDR3 runs from the conserved cysteine through the conserved F or W. D genes are given only for firm matches. Expanded clones are given a class, and other clones once, few, many or no size at all.

cdr3_nt cdr3_aa cdr3_length v_call clone_size j_call d_call
TGCAGCGTAATAGCCCCGTTGAGAGAGACCCAGTACTTC CSVIAPLRETQYF 13 TRBV29-1 many TRBJ2-5 NA
TGCGCCAGCAGCCAAGAGGGGACAAACTATAATTCACCCCTCCACTTT CASSQEGTNYNSPLHF 16 TRBV4-1 many TRBJ1-6 NA
TGCAGTGCCCGAGAGGGGTTGGCTAACTATGGCTACACCTTC CSAREGLANYGYTF 14 TRBV20-1 NA TRBJ1-2 NA
TGTGCCAGCAGCACCCGGGACTTACCCTACGAGCAGTACTTC CASSTRDLPYEQYF 14 TRBV7-9 NA TRBJ2-7 NA
TGCAGTGCCTCTGATTATAATCAGCCCCAGCATTTT CSASDYNQPQHF 12 TRBV20-1 NA TRBJ1-5 NA
TGTGCCAGCACCCAGGACACCGGGGAGCTGTTTTTT CASTQDTGELFF 12 TRBV9 NA TRBJ2-2 NA
TGTGCCACCAGCAGAGACTGGTGGACTGAAGCTTTCTTT CATSRDWWTEAFF 13 TRBV15 NA TRBJ1-1 NA
TGTGCCAGCAGCTTAGAATACGGGGGCACTGAAGCTTTCTTT CASSLEYGGTEAFF 14 TRBV13 NA TRBJ1-1 NA
TGTGCCAGCAGTCTGGGACTAGCGGGAAGCTCCTACGAGCAGTACTTC CASSLGLAGSSYEQYF 16 TRBV6-6 few TRBJ2-7 TRBD2
TGTGCCAGCAGTTATATACAGCCGGGGGGAGAAAAACTGTTTTTT CASSYIQPGGEKLFF 15 TRBV28 NA TRBJ1-4 NA
TGCAGTGCTAGAGATATCGACCTACAGGAGAACCCAAATGAAGCTTTCTTT CSARDIDLQENPNEAFF 17 TRBV20-1 NA TRBJ1-1 NA
TGTGCCTCCTCGGGGCAGGCTACCTACGAGCAGTACTTC CASSGQATYEQYF 13 TRBV10-3 many TRBJ2-7 NA
TGTGCCAGCGGGGGGGGGAGCTCCTATAATTCACCCCTCCACTTT CASGGGSSYNSPLHF 15 TRBV5-6 few TRBJ1-6 NA
TGTGCCAGCAGCTTAGGGACTAAGCGGCGGTACAATGAGCAGTTCTTC CASSLGTKRRYNEQFF 16 TRBV7-2 NA TRBJ2-1 NA
TGCGCCAGCAGCCATCCGCCCGTGCCAGATACGCAGTATTTT CASSHPPVPDTQYF 14 TRBV4-1 few TRBJ2-3 NA
TGCAGCATCAAATTACAGGGGACAGTCTCCTACAATGAGCAGTTCTTC CSIKLQGTVSYNEQFF 16 TRBV29-1 once TRBJ2-1 TRBD1
TGCGCCAGCAGCCAGGCCGTCGGTAGCGGGAACACAGATACGCAGTATTTT CASSQAVGSGNTDTQYF 17 TRBV4-3 NA TRBJ2-3 TRBD2
TGCAGCGTTGGCTCCGGACAGGGGAAGTACAATGAGCAGTTCTTC CSVGSGQGKYNEQFF 15 TRBV29-1 many TRBJ2-1 TRBD1
TGTGCCAGCAGTCCCTTACAGGGGTTTGGCACTGAAGCTTTCTTT CASSPLQGFGTEAFF 15 TRBV27 few TRBJ1-1 TRBD1
TGTGCCAGCAGCTTGGTAGGGGACAGGGTATCCGAAGCTTTCTTT CASSLVGDRVSEAFF 15 TRBV5-6 few TRBJ1-1 TRBD1
TGCGCCAGCAGCTGGGTTAGCGGGGGGGACACAGATACGCAGTATTTT CASSWVSGGDTDTQYF 16 TRBV5-1 few TRBJ2-3 TRBD2
TGTGCCAGCGCCTTCACTGAAGCTTTCTTT CASAFTEAFF 10 TRBV12-3/TRBV12-4 NA TRBJ1-1 NA
TGTACCCCAGGGGGGACCCAAGAGACCCAGTACTTC CTPGGTQETQYF 12 TRBV11-1 few TRBJ2-5 NA